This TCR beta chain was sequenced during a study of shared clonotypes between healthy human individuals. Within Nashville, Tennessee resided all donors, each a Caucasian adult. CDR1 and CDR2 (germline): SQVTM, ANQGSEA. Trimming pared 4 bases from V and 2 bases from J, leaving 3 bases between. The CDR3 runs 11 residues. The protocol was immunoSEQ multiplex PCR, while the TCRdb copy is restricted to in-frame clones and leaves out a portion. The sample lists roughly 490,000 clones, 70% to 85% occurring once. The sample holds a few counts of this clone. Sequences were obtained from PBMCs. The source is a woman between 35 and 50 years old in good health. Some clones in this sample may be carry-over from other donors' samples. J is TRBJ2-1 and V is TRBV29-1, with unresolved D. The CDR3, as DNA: TGCAGCGTTGGAACCTACAATGAGCAGTTCTTC. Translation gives CSVGTYNEQFF.